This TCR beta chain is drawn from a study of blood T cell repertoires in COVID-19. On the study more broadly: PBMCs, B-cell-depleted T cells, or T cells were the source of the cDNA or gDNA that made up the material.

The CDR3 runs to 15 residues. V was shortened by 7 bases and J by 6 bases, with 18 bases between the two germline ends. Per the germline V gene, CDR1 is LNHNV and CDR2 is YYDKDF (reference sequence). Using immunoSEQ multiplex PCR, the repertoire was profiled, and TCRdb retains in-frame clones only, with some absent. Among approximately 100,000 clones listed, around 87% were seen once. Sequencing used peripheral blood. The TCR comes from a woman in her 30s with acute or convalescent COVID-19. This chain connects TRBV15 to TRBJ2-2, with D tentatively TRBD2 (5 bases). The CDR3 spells CATNVAYGISGELFF. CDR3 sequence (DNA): TGTGCCACCAACGTTGCATACGGGATCTCCGGGGAGCTGTTTTTT.